The following is a T cell receptor (beta chain) sequence with its context. The data originate from a study of blood T cells in healthy people across ages. As for the study in general: Researchers report that template switching captured about one barcoded beta molecule per two T cells.

Together with a sample-barcoded 5' primer, a J-beta primer mix was included in a second PCR lasting about 7 to 11 cycles. Using its own MiXCR run on the 5' RACE reads, TCRdb lists one record per CDR3 protein. The sample has 760,000 or so distinct CDR3 sequences, roughly 25% seen once. This CDR3 contains 12 residues. CDR1 and CDR2 (germline): MNHNY, SVGAGI (reference sequence). The germline V and J ends were trimmed by 2 bases and 5 bases, with 4 bases remaining between them. RNA extraction gave at least 5 micrograms of total RNA per sample. These data also formed part of another study, on T cells of mothers and their children. That source reports: The study sampled three healthy Caucasian mothers and their six children.

Sequenced input: blood. J is TRBJ2-4 and V is TRBV6-6, with no clear D. This receptor was obtained from a boy between 5 and 17 years old in good health. The CDR3 nucleotides are TGTGCCAGCAGTTACGACGAAAACATTCAGTACTTC. Protein product: CASSYDENIQYF.